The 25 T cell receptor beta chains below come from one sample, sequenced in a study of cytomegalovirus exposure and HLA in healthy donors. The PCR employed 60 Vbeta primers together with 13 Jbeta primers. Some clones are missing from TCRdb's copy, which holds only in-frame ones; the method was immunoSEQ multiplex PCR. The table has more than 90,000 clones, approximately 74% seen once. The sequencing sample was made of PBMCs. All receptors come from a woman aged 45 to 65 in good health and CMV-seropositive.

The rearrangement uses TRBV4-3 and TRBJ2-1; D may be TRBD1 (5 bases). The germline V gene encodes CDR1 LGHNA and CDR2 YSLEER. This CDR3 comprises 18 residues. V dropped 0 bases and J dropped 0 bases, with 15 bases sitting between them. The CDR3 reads CASSQEMGRTSSYNEQFF. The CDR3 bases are TGCGCCAGCAGCCAAGAGATGGGGCGGACGAGCTCCTACAATGAGCAGTTCTTC.

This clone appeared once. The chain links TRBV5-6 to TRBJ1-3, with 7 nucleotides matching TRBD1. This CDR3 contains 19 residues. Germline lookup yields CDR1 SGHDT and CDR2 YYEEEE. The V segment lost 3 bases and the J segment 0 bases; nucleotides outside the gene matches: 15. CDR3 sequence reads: CASSYYVWDSYSSGNTIYF. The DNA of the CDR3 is TGTGCCAGCAGCTATTATGTGTGGGACAGTTACAGCTCTGGAAACACCATATATTTT.

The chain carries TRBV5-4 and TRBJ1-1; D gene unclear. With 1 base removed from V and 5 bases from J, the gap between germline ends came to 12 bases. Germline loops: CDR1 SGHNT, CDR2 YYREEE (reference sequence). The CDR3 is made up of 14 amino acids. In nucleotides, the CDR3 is TGTGCCAGCAGCTTGTGGAGGGATTTAACTGAAGCTTTCTTT. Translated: CASSLWRDLTEAFF.

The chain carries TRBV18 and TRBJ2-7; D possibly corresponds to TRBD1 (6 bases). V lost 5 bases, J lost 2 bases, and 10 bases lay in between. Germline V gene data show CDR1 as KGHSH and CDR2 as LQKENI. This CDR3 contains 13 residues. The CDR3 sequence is CASSEAGAYEQYF. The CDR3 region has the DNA TGTGCCAGCTCAGAGGCAGGGGCCTACGAGCAGTACTTC.

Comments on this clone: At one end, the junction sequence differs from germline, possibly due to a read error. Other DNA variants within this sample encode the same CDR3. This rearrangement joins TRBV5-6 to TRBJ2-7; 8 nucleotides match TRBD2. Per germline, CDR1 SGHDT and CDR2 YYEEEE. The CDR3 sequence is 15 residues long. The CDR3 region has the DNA TGTGCCAGCAGCTTGAATCCGGGGGGGGGCTACGAGCAATACTTC. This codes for CASSLNPGGGYEQYF.

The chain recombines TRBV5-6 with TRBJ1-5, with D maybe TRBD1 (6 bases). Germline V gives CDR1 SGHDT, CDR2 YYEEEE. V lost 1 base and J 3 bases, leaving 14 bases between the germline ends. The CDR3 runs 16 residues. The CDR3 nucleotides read TGTGCCAGCAGCTTGTATGCAGGGGCAAACAATCAGCCCCAGCATTTT. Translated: CASSLYAGANNQPQHF. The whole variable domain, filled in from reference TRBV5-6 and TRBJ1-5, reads DAGVTQSPTHLIKTRGQQVTLRCSPKSGHDTVSWYQQALGQGPQFIFQYYEEEERQRGNFPDRFSGHQFPNYSSELNVNALLLGDSALYLCASSLYAGANNQPQHFGDGTRLSIL.

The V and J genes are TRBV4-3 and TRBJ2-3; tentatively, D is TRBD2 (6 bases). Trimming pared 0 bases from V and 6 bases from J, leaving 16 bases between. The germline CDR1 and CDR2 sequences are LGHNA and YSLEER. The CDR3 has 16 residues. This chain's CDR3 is CASSQDWLANSDTQYF. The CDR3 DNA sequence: TGCGCCAGCAGCCAAGATTGGCTAGCGAACTCGGATACGCAGTATTTT.

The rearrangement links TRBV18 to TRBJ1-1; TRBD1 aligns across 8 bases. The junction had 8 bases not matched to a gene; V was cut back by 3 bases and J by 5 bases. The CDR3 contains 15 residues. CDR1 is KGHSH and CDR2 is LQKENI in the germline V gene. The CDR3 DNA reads TGTGCCAGCTCACCCGTGGACAGGGCGGGGACTGAAGCTTTCTTT. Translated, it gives CASSPVDRAGTEAFF.

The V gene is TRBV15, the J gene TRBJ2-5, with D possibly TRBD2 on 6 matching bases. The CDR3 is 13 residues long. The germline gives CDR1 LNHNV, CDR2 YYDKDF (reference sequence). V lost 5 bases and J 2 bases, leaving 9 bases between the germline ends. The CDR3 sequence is CATSSTSQETQYF. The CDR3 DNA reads TGTGCCACCAGCTCGACTAGTCAAGAGACCCAGTACTTC.

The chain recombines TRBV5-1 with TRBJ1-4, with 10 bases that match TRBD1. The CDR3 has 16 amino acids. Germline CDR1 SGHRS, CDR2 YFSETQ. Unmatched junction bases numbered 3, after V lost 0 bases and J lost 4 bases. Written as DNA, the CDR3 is TGCGCCAGCAGCTTGGATGGACAGGGGGGTAATGAAAAACTGTTTTTT. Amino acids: CASSLDGQGGNEKLFF.

The chain's CDR3 is CASSSYGTVEEQYF. In DNA form, the CDR3 reads TGTGCCAGCAGCTCTTACGGGACAGTGGAGGAGCAGTACTTC. The V call is TRBV11-2, the J call TRBJ2-7; 7 bases are a match to TRBD1. CDR1 is SGHAT and CDR2 is FQNNGV in the germline V gene. Trimming took 4 bases from V and 7 from J; bases not matched to a gene: 10. CDR3 length: 14 amino acids.

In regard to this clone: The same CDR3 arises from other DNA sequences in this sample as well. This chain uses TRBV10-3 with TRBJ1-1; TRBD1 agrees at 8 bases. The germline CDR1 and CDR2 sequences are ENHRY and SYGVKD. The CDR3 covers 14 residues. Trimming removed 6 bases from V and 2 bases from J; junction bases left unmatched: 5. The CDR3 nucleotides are TGTGCCATCAGGGGGACAGGAGACAACACTGAAGCTTTCTTT. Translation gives CAIRGTGDNTEAFF.

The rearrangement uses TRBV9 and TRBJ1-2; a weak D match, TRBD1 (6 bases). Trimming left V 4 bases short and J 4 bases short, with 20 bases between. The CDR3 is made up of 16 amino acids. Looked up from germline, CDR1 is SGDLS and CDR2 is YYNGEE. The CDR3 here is CASSLLDEGHPYGYTF. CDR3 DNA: TGTGCCAGCAGCCTCCTAGATGAGGGACATCCCTATGGCTACACCTTC. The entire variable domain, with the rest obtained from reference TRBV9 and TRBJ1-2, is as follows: DSGVTQTPKHLITATGQRVTLRCSPRSGDLSVYWYQQSLDQGLQFLIQYYNGEERAKGNILERFSAQQFPDLHSELNLSSLELGDSALYFCASSLLDEGHPYGYTFGSGTRLTVV.

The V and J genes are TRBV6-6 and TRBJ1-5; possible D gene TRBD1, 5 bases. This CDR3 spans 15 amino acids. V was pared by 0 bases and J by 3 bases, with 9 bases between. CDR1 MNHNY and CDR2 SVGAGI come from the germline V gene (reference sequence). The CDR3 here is CASSYSRQLNQPQHF. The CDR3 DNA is TGTGCCAGCAGTTACTCGAGACAGCTCAATCAGCCCCAGCATTTT.

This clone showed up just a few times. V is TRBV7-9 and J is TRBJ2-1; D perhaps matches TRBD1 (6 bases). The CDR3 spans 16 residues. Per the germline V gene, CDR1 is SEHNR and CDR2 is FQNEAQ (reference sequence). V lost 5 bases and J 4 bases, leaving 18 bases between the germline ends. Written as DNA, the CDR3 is TGTGCCAGCAGCACGCCACGACAGGAGTCATACAATGAGCAGTTCTTC. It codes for CASSTPRQESYNEQFF.

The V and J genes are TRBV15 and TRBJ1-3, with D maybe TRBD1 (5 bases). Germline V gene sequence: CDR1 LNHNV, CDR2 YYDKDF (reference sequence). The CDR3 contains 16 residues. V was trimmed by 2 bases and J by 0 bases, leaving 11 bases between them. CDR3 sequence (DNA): TGTGCCACCAGCAGAATGACAGATTACTCTGGAAACACCATATATTTT. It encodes CATSRMTDYSGNTIYF.

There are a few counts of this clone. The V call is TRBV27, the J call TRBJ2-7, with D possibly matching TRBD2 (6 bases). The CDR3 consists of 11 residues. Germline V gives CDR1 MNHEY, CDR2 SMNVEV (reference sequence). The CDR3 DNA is TGTGTCTCGGGAGTTGGGTACGAGCAGTACTTC. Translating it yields CVSGVGYEQYF.

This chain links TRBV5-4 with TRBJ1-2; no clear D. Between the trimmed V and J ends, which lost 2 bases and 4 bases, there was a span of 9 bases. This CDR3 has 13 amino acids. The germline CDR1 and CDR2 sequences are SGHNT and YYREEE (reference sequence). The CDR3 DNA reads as TGTGCCAGCAGCTTCGGGGAGTCCTATGGCTACACCTTC. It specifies CASSFGESYGYTF.

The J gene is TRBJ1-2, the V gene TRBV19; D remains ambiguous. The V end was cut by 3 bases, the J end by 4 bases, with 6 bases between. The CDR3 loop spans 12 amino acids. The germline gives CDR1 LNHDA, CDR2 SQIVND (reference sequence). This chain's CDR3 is CASSMSLYGYTF. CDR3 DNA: TGTGCCAGTAGTATGTCTCTCTATGGCTACACCTTC.

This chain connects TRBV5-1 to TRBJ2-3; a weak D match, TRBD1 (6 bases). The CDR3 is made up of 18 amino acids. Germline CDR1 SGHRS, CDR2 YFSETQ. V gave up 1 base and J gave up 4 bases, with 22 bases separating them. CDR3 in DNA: TGCGCCAGCAGCTTGTGGCAACAGTTGTTAGCAGGGGCAGATACGCAGTATTTT. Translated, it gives CASSLWQQLLAGADTQYF.

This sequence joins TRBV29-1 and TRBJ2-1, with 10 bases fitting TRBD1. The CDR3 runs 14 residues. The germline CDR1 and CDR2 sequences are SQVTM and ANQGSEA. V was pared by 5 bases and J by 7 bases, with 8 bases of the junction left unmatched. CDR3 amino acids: CSVTRQGARNEQFF. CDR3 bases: TGCAGCGTTACTAGACAGGGGGCAAGAAATGAGCAGTTCTTC.

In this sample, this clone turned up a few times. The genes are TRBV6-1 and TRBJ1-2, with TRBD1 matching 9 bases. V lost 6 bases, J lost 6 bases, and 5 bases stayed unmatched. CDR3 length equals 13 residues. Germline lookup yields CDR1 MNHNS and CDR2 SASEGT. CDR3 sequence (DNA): TGTGCCAGCAGAAAACAGGGGGCGAATGGCTACACCTTC. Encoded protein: CASRKQGANGYTF.

CDR3 in amino acids: CASSYGQGNGYTF. CDR3 sequence (DNA): TGTGCCAGCAGCTATGGACAGGGGAATGGCTACACCTTC. The chain employs TRBV7-9 and TRBJ1-2; 9 nucleotides align to TRBD1. Looked up from germline, CDR1 is SEHNR and CDR2 is FQNEAQ (reference sequence). The trim removed 4 bases at V and 6 bases at J, leaving 3 bases unmatched. This CDR3 has 13 residues.

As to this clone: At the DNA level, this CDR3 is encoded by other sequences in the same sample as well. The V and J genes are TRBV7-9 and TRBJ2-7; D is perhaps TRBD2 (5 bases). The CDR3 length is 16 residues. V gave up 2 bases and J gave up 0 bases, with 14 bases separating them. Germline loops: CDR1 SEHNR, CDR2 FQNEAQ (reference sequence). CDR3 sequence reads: CASSLLRTGSSYEQYF. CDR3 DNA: TGTGCCAGCAGCTTACTAAGAACGGGGAGCTCCTACGAGCAGTACTTC.

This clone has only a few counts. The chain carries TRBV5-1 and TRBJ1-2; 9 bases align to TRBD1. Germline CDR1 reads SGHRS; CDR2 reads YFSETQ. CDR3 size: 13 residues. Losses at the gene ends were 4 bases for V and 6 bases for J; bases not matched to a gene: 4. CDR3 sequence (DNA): TGCGCCAGCAGCCTACGACAGGGGGATGGCTACACCTTC. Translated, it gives CASSLRQGDGYTF.